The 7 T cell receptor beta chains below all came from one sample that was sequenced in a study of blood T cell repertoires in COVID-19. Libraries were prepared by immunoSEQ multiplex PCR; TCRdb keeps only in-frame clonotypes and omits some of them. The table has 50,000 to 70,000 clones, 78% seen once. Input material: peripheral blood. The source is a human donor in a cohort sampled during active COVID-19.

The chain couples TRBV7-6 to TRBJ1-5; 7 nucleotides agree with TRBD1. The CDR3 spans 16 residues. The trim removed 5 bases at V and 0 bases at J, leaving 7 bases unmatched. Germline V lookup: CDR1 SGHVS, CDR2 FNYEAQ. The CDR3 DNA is TGTGCCAGCAGCGCAACAGGGGACCTTAGCAATCAGCCCCAGCATTTT. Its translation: CASSATGDLSNQPQHF.

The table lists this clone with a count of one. The CDR3 nucleotides read TGTGCCAGCAGCTACCGGACAGGGACCGGGCTTGGGCAGGGAACTGAAGCTTTCTTT. It codes for CASSYRTGTGLGQGTEAFF. This chain joins TRBV5-6 and TRBJ1-1; 8 bases fit TRBD1. The CDR3 spans 19 residues. Germline lookup yields CDR1 SGHDT and CDR2 YYEEEE. The ends lost 3 bases at V and 5 bases at J; junction bases unmatched: 21.

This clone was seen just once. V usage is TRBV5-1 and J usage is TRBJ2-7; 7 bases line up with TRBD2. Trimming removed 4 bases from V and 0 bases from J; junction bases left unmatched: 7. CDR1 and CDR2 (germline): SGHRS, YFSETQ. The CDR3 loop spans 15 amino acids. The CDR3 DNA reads TGCGCCAGCAGCGCCCCAGCGGGGTCCTCCTACGAGCAGTACTTC. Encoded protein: CASSAPAGSSYEQYF.

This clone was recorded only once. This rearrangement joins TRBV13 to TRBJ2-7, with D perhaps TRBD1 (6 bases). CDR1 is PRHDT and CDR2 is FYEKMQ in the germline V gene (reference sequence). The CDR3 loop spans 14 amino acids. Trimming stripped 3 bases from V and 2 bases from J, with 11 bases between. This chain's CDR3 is CASSLPGQPYEQYF. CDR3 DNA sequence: TGTGCCAGCAGCTTGCCCGGACAGCCCTACGAGCAGTACTTC.

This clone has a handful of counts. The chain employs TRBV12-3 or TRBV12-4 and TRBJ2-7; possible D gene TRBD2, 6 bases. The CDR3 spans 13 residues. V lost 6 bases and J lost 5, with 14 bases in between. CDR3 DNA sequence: TGTGCCAGCAGCTTCGGGACTGCTAACGAGCAGTACTTC. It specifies CASSFGTANEQYF.

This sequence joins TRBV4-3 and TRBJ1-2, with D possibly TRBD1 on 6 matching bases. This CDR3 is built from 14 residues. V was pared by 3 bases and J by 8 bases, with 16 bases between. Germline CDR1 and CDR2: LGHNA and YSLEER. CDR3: CASSHMLDRRGYTF. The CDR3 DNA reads TGCGCCAGCAGCCATATGCTGGACAGAAGGGGCTACACCTTC.

This CDR3 is CASSPRAGGLSEQYF. DNA for the CDR3: TGTGCCAGCAGCCCTCGAGCGGGAGGGCTAAGCGAGCAGTACTTC. The chain is built from TRBV7-8 and TRBJ2-7, with 10 bases identical to TRBD2. Germline loops: CDR1 SGHVS, CDR2 FQNEAQ. The V gene end was trimmed by 5 bases and the J gene end by 6 bases; junction bases not matched to a gene: 10. The CDR3 is 15 residues long. Complete variable domain (other parts from reference TRBV7-8 and TRBJ2-7): GAGVSQSPRYKVAKRGQDVALRCDPISGHVSLFWYQQALGQGPEFLTYFQNEAQLDKSGLPSDRFFAERPEGSVSTLKIQRTQQEDSAVYLCASSPRAGGLSEQYFGPGTRLTVT.